This T cell receptor (beta chain) appears in the sequencing data of a study of cytomegalovirus exposure and HLA in healthy donors. The overall study: The 100 million to 140 million unique TCR beta sequences, from about 190 million T cells, were found by an earlier analysis. HLA-typed donors contributed some 87 million unique TCRs, which were held in an early data release. General study findings and limits: Productive rates of about 87% or about 30% were seen for most TCR beta V segments in an earlier analysis. Researchers reported in a later analysis that a missense DCLRE1C variant was tied to TCR beta V- and J-gene trimming.

Turning to this clone: Its antigen is as yet unknown.

Use of 60 Vbeta and 13 Jbeta primers characterized the PCR. The protocol was immunoSEQ multiplex PCR, while the TCRdb copy is restricted to in-frame clones and leaves out a portion. The sample carries 130,000 or so clones, around 77% recorded once. The material sequenced was PBMCs. The clonotype was recovered from a man aged 50 to 59 in good health and CMV-seronegative.

In DNA form, the CDR3 reads TGCGCCAGCAGCTCCGGGACAGAAAAGACTGAAGCTTTCTTT. Protein sequence: CASSSGTEKTEAFF. The chain joins TRBV5-1 to TRBJ1-1; 7 bases line up with TRBD1. Unmatched junction bases numbered 7, after V lost 3 bases and J lost 5 bases. From germline, CDR1 is SGHRS and CDR2 YFSETQ. The CDR3 covers 14 residues.